This record looks at one T cell receptor beta chain sequence and its context. In the original processing: Researchers report that nucleated cell counts were estimated from reference gene primer amplification. The method was immunoSEQ multiplex PCR; TCRdb's version includes in-frame clones alone and lacks a portion of them. V, J and clone size are those of that table, while D and trimming were read from the DNA. The sample has fewer than 25,000 clones; approximately 87% are singletons. This sample was taken from a study of blood T cell repertoires in COVID-19. Study overall: Acute and convalescent COVID-19 samples came from the United States, Italy and Spain. Sources were T cells, B-cell-depleted T cells, or PBMCs; the material itself was cDNA or gDNA.

The sample was peripheral blood. This receptor was taken from a human donor in a cohort sampled during active COVID-19.

For the CDR3, the DNA is TGCGCCAGCAGCCCTAGTGTAACGTCCCCCATCGGAGAGCAGTACTTC. It yields the protein CASSPSVTSPIGEQYF. The chain employs TRBV5-1 and TRBJ2-7; D is unclear. From germline, CDR1 is SGHRS and CDR2 YFSETQ. The CDR3 consists of 16 residues. V lost 4 bases, J lost 7 bases, and 24 bases lay in between.